This is a list of T cell receptor beta chains from one sample in a study of blood T cell repertoires in COVID-19. Using immunoSEQ multiplex PCR, the repertoire was profiled, and TCRdb retains in-frame clones only, with some absent. The table has 200,000 to 250,000 clones, around 87% seen once. Material: peripheral blood. The receptors originated from a woman aged 45-65 years with COVID-19, enrolled during active disease. CDR3s include the opening cysteine and the closing phenylalanine or tryptophan. The D gene is left open where the match is weak. Rows give clone size only sometimes, using once, few, many, or a class for an expanded clone.

v_gene: TRBV7-6; abundance: once; d_gene: TRBD1; j_gene: TRBJ2-2; CDR3aa: CASSFEGAPGTGELFF; CDR3nt: TGTGCCAGCAGCTTCGAGGGGGCCCCGGGAACCGGGGAGCTGTTTTTT
v_gene: TRBV6-5; abundance: NA; d_gene: NA; j_gene: TRBJ1-5; CDR3aa: CASSYKRGSNQPQHF; CDR3nt: TGTGCCAGCAGTTACAAGCGCGGGAGCAATCAGCCCCAGCATTTT
v_gene: TRBV3-1/TRBV3-2; abundance: NA; d_gene: NA; j_gene: TRBJ2-2; CDR3aa: CASSQGGASGELFF; CDR3nt: TGTGCCAGCAGCCAAGGGGGAGCTTCCGGGGAGCTGTTTTTT
v_gene: TRBV24-1; abundance: NA; d_gene: TRBD1; j_gene: TRBJ2-2; CDR3aa: CATSEPRQGNTGELFF; CDR3nt: TGTGCCACCAGTGAACCGCGACAGGGAAACACCGGGGAGCTGTTTTTT
v_gene: TRBV5-5; abundance: NA; d_gene: NA; j_gene: TRBJ2-5; CDR3aa: CASSPALWAGAYQETQYF; CDR3nt: TGTGCCAGCAGCCCGGCCTTATGGGCAGGGGCGTACCAAGAGACCCAGTACTTC
v_gene: TRBV27; abundance: NA; d_gene: TRBD1; j_gene: TRBJ1-2; CDR3aa: CASSLSGTANYGYTF; CDR3nt: TGTGCCAGCAGTTTATCAGGGACAGCTAACTATGGCTACACCTTC
v_gene: TRBV25-1; abundance: NA; d_gene: NA; j_gene: TRBJ2-1; CDR3aa: CASSRYEGARWNEQFF; CDR3nt: TGTGCCAGCAGTAGATACGAGGGCGCCCGGTGGAATGAGCAGTTCTTC
v_gene: TRBV27; abundance: few; d_gene: NA; j_gene: TRBJ1-6; CDR3aa: CASSLRLGQQSPLHF; CDR3nt: TGTGCCAGCAGTTTAAGGCTAGGACAGCAGTCACCCCTCCACTTT
v_gene: TRBV6-2/TRBV6-3; abundance: NA; d_gene: TRBD1; j_gene: TRBJ2-7; CDR3aa: CASSHRGPREQYF; CDR3nt: TGTGCCAGCAGCCACAGGGGCCCGAGGGAGCAGTACTTC
v_gene: TRBV3-1/TRBV3-2; abundance: NA; d_gene: TRBD1; j_gene: TRBJ2-1; CDR3aa: CASSLGTGQNEQFF; CDR3nt: TGTGCCAGCAGCCTCGGGACAGGGCAGAATGAGCAGTTCTTC
v_gene: TRBV29-1; abundance: NA; d_gene: TRBD1; j_gene: TRBJ1-2; CDR3aa: CSVERGQGARNYGYTF; CDR3nt: TGCAGCGTTGAGAGGGGACAGGGGGCGCGTAACTATGGCTACACCTTC
v_gene: TRBV5-5; abundance: NA; d_gene: TRBD1; j_gene: TRBJ1-1; CDR3aa: CASSLTGVKNTEAFF; CDR3nt: TGTGCCAGCAGCCTAACAGGGGTTAAGAACACTGAAGCTTTCTTT
v_gene: TRBV19; abundance: NA; d_gene: NA; j_gene: TRBJ1-6; CDR3aa: CASLWGHDGLGNSPLHF; CDR3nt: TGTGCCAGTCTTTGGGGGCATGACGGGCTCGGCAATTCACCCCTCCACTTT
v_gene: TRBV25-1; abundance: NA; d_gene: NA; j_gene: TRBJ2-3; CDR3aa: CASSGGQGYTQYF; CDR3nt: TGTGCCAGCAGTGGGGGGCAGGGATATACGCAGTATTTT
v_gene: TRBV19; abundance: NA; d_gene: TRBD1; j_gene: TRBJ1-1; CDR3aa: CASRLQGAYTEAFF; CDR3nt: TGTGCCAGTAGGTTACAGGGGGCGTACACTGAAGCTTTCTTT
v_gene: TRBV19; abundance: NA; d_gene: NA; j_gene: TRBJ1-1; CDR3aa: CASSIYRNTEAFF; CDR3nt: TGTGCCAGTAGTATTTACAGGAACACTGAAGCTTTCTTT
v_gene: TRBV19; abundance: NA; d_gene: NA; j_gene: TRBJ2-1; CDR3aa: CASSILAGQGTPGQFF; CDR3nt: TGTGCCAGTAGTATACTAGCGGGACAGGGGACCCCTGGGCAGTTCTTC
v_gene: TRBV3-1/TRBV3-2; abundance: NA; d_gene: TRBD2; j_gene: TRBJ2-2; CDR3aa: CASSPASGTGELFF; CDR3nt: TGTGCCAGCAGCCCTGCTAGCGGAACTGGGGAGCTGTTTTTT
v_gene: TRBV27; abundance: few; d_gene: NA; j_gene: TRBJ1-1; CDR3aa: CASSLTVNTEAFF; CDR3nt: TGTGCCAGCAGTTTAACGGTGAACACTGAAGCTTTCTTT
v_gene: TRBV6-2/TRBV6-3; abundance: many; d_gene: NA; j_gene: TRBJ1-5; CDR3aa: CASSYSGRGPNQPQHF; CDR3nt: TGTGCCAGCAGTTACTCAGGCAGGGGCCCTAATCAGCCCCAGCATTTT
v_gene: TRBV3-1/TRBV3-2; abundance: NA; d_gene: TRBD1; j_gene: TRBJ1-1; CDR3aa: CASSQPTGGTEAFF; CDR3nt: TGTGCCAGCAGCCAGCCGACAGGGGGAACTGAAGCTTTCTTT
v_gene: TRBV20-1; abundance: NA; d_gene: TRBD1; j_gene: TRBJ1-5; CDR3aa: CSASENPGTGGYSNQPQHF; CDR3nt: TGCAGTGCTAGTGAAAACCCCGGGACAGGGGGTTATAGCAATCAGCCCCAGCATTTT
v_gene: TRBV12-3/TRBV12-4; abundance: NA; d_gene: NA; j_gene: TRBJ1-2; CDR3aa: CASSTGLGYTF; CDR3nt: TGTGCCAGCAGCACAGGGTTAGGCTACACCTTC
v_gene: TRBV19; abundance: NA; d_gene: NA; j_gene: TRBJ1-1; CDR3aa: CASGRTSKQAFF; CDR3nt: TGTGCCAGTGGGAGGACTTCCAAACAAGCTTTCTTT
v_gene: TRBV11-2; abundance: NA; d_gene: NA; j_gene: TRBJ1-1; CDR3aa: CASSSRGGTEAFF; CDR3nt: TGTGCCAGCAGCTCACGGGGGGGCACTGAAGCTTTCTTT
v_gene: TRBV7-9; abundance: NA; d_gene: NA; j_gene: TRBJ2-1; CDR3aa: CASSLVRALQGPYNEQFF; CDR3nt: TGTGCCAGCAGCTTAGTAAGGGCCCTGCAGGGCCCCTACAATGAGCAGTTCTTC
v_gene: TRBV28; abundance: NA; d_gene: TRBD2; j_gene: TRBJ2-1; CDR3aa: CASSFPRASGYNEQFF; CDR3nt: TGTGCCAGCAGTTTCCCTCGAGCTAGCGGTTACAATGAGCAGTTCTTC
v_gene: TRBV6-5; abundance: NA; d_gene: NA; j_gene: TRBJ1-1; CDR3aa: CASSYGGVSTEAFF; CDR3nt: TGTGCCAGCAGTTACGGGGGGGTGAGCACTGAAGCTTTCTTT
v_gene: TRBV30; abundance: NA; d_gene: NA; j_gene: TRBJ2-5; CDR3aa: CAWSRERETQYF; CDR3nt: TGTGCCTGGAGTAGGGAGCGAGAGACCCAGTACTTC
v_gene: TRBV18; abundance: NA; d_gene: TRBD1; j_gene: TRBJ1-2; CDR3aa: CASSRDREHGYTF; CDR3nt: TGTGCCAGCTCAAGGGACAGGGAACATGGCTACACCTTC
v_gene: TRBV5-6; abundance: NA; d_gene: NA; j_gene: TRBJ1-2; CDR3aa: CASSLGDPLGYTF; CDR3nt: TGTGCCAGCAGCTTAGGGGATCCGCTCGGCTACACCTTC
v_gene: TRBV7-9; abundance: NA; d_gene: NA; j_gene: TRBJ2-7; CDR3aa: CASSPELGLPGMAEQYF; CDR3nt: TGTGCCAGCAGCCCTGAACTAGGACTCCCTGGGATGGCCGAGCAGTACTTC
v_gene: TRBV5-4; abundance: NA; d_gene: NA; j_gene: TRBJ1-2; CDR3aa: CASSPTPGETNYGYTF; CDR3nt: TGTGCCAGCAGCCCTACTCCGGGGGAAACTAACTATGGCTACACCTTC
v_gene: TRBV15; abundance: NA; d_gene: NA; j_gene: TRBJ2-3; CDR3aa: CATSRAQTDTQYF; CDR3nt: TGTGCCACCAGCAGAGCCCAAACAGATACGCAGTATTTT
v_gene: TRBV10-3; abundance: NA; d_gene: NA; j_gene: TRBJ1-2; CDR3aa: CAISEEANYGYTF; CDR3nt: TGTGCCATCAGTGAAGAAGCAAACTATGGCTACACCTTC
v_gene: TRBV3-1/TRBV3-2; abundance: NA; d_gene: TRBD1; j_gene: TRBJ1-2; CDR3aa: CASSPRGHDRDHGYTF; CDR3nt: TGTGCCAGCAGCCCTCGCGGCCACGACAGGGACCATGGCTACACCTTC
v_gene: TRBV11-2; abundance: NA; d_gene: TRBD2; j_gene: TRBJ2-2; CDR3aa: CASLGLAGITGELFF; CDR3nt: TGTGCCAGCTTGGGACTAGCGGGGATCACCGGGGAGCTGTTTTTT
v_gene: TRBV24-1; abundance: NA; d_gene: NA; j_gene: TRBJ2-7; CDR3aa: CATSDRNTGSYEQYF; CDR3nt: TGTGCCACCAGTGATCGTAACACAGGGTCCTACGAGCAGTACTTC
v_gene: TRBV19; abundance: NA; d_gene: NA; j_gene: TRBJ2-2; CDR3aa: CASKVTLYSTGELFF; CDR3nt: TGTGCCAGTAAGGTAACCCTATACAGCACCGGGGAGCTGTTTTTT
v_gene: TRBV6-2/TRBV6-3; abundance: NA; d_gene: NA; j_gene: TRBJ1-5; CDR3aa: CASSFTSYNQPQHF; CDR3nt: TGTGCCAGCAGTTTCACCAGTTACAATCAGCCCCAGCATTTT
v_gene: TRBV6-5; abundance: NA; d_gene: NA; j_gene: TRBJ2-4; CDR3aa: CASSYSFGADIQYF; CDR3nt: TGTGCCAGCAGTTACTCCTTCGGTGCGGACATTCAGTACTTC
v_gene: TRBV5-1; abundance: NA; d_gene: NA; j_gene: TRBJ2-3; CDR3aa: CASSLALGGSTQYF; CDR3nt: TGCGCCAGCAGCTTGGCTCTTGGGGGGAGTACGCAGTATTTT
v_gene: TRBV6-4; abundance: once; d_gene: NA; j_gene: TRBJ2-2; CDR3aa: CASSVAPSGELFF; CDR3nt: TGTGCCAGCAGTGTGGCACCCAGCGGGGAGCTGTTTTTT
v_gene: TRBV19; abundance: NA; d_gene: TRBD2; j_gene: TRBJ2-2; CDR3aa: CASSSASGGNTGELFF; CDR3nt: TGTGCCAGTAGTTCCGCTAGCGGGGGGAACACCGGGGAGCTGTTTTTT
v_gene: TRBV7-9; abundance: NA; d_gene: NA; j_gene: TRBJ2-2; CDR3aa: CASSLMTANTGELFF; CDR3nt: TGTGCCAGCAGCTTAATGACAGCGAACACCGGGGAGCTGTTTTTT
v_gene: TRBV5-6; abundance: NA; d_gene: TRBD1; j_gene: TRBJ1-6; CDR3aa: CASSLQGSQSPLHF; CDR3nt: TGTGCCAGCAGCCTACAGGGGAGTCAGTCACCCCTCCACTTT
v_gene: TRBV7-3; abundance: NA; d_gene: TRBD2; j_gene: TRBJ2-1; CDR3aa: CASSPLRGGFNEQFF; CDR3nt: TGTGCCAGCAGCCCCCTTCGGGGGGGCTTCAATGAGCAGTTCTTC